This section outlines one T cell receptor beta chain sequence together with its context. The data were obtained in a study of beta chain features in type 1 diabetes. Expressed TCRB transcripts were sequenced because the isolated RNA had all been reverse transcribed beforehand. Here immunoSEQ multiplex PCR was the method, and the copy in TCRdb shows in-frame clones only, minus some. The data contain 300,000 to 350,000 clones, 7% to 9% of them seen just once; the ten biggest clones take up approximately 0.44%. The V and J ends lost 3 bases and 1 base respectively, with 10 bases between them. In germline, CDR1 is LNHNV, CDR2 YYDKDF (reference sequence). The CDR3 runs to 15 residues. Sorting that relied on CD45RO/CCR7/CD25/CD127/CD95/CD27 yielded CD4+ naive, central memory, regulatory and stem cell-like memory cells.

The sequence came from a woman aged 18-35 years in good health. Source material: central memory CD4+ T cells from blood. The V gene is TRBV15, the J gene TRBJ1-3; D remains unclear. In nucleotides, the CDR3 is TGTGCCACCAGCAGGGTCCGCGAGTCTGGAAACACCATATATTTT. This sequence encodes CATSRVRESGNTIYF.